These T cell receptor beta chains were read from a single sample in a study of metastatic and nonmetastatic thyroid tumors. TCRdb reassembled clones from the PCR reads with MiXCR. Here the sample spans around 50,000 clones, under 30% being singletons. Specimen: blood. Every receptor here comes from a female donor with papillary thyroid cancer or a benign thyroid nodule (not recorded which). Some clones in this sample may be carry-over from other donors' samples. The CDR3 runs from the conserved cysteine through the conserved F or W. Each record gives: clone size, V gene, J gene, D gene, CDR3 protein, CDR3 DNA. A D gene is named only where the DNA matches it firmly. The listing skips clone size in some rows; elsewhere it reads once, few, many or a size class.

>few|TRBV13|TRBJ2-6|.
CASSLGDTGANVLTF
TGTGCCAGCAGCTTAGGAGATACCGGGGCCAACGTCCTGACTTTC
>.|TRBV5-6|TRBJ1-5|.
CASSKDNQPQHF
TGTGCCAGCAGCAAGGACAATCAGCCCCAGCATTTT
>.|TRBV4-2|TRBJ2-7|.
CASSVGRGSAYEQYF
TGTGCCAGCAGCGTAGGAAGAGGGAGTGCCTACGAGCAGTACTTC
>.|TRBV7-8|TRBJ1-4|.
CASSLLNSKWNEKLFF
TGTGCCAGCAGCTTACTAAACTCGAAGTGGAATGAAAAACTGTTTTTT
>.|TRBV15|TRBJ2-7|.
CATSRGYYEQYF
TGTGCCACCAGCAGAGGATACTACGAGCAGTACTTC
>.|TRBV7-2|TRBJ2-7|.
CASSLENNPGYEQYF
TGTGCCAGCAGCTTAGAGAACAACCCAGGATACGAGCAGTACTTC
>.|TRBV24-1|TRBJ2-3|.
CATRRGGIEDTQYF
TGTGCCACCAGACGGGGAGGAATCGAGGATACGCAGTATTTT
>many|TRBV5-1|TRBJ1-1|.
CASSTTNLGTEAFF
TGCGCCAGCAGCACCACTAATCTGGGGACTGAAGCTTTCTTT
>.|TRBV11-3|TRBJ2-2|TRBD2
CASALAGDTGELFF
TGTGCCAGCGCCCTAGCGGGCGACACCGGGGAGCTGTTTTTT
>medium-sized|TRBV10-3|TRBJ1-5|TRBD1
CAISEGQGSQPQHF
TGTGCCATCAGTGAGGGACAGGGGAGTCAGCCCCAGCATTTT
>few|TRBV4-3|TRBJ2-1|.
CASSQDGGRYNEQFF
TGCGCCAGCAGCCAAGATGGAGGCCGATACAATGAGCAGTTCTTC
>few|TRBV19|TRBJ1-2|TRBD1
CASRNEGAKGYTF
TGTGCCAGTAGAAACGAGGGGGCCAAGGGCTACACCTTC
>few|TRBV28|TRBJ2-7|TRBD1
CASTLPGQGAGQYF
TGTGCCAGCACCCTGCCGGGACAGGGGGCCGGGCAGTACTTC
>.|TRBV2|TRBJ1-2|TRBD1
CASSAEGASNYGYTF
TGTGCCAGCAGTGCCGAGGGGGCCTCTAACTATGGCTACACCTTC
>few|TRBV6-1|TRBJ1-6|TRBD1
CASSVESGQGNSPLHF
TGTGCCAGCAGTGTTGAGTCGGGACAGGGTAATTCACCCCTCCACTTT
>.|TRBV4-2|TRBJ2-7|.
CASSQGYRDHSYEQYF
TGTGCCAGCAGCCAAGGATACCGGGACCACTCCTACGAGCAGTACTTC
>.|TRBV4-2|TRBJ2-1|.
CASSQADNEQFF
TGTGCCAGCAGCCAAGCGGACAATGAGCAGTTCTTC
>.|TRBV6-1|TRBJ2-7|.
CASKPSGPSYEQYF
TGTGCCAGCAAGCCTTCCGGGCCTTCCTACGAGCAGTACTTC
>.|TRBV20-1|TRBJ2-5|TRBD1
CSATDREETQYF
TGCAGTGCTACCGACAGGGAAGAGACCCAGTACTTC
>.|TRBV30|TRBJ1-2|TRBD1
CAWRGQGLNYGYTF
TGTGCCTGGAGAGGACAGGGACTTAACTATGGCTACACCTTC
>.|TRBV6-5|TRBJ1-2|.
CASSYTGASNYGYTF
TGTGCCAGCAGTTACACTGGGGCATCTAACTATGGCTACACCTTC
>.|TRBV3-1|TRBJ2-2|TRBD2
CASTGTSGPTGELFF
TGTGCCAGCACCGGGACTAGCGGGCCAACCGGGGAGCTGTTTTTT
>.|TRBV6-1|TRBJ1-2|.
CASLDTTRYGYTF
TGTGCCAGCCTGGACACCACCCGCTATGGCTACACCTTC
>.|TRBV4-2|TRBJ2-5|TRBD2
CASSPGLGNAQYF
TGTGCCAGCAGCCCCGGACTAGGGAATGCCCAGTACTTC
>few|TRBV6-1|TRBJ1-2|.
CASSFDRLGSGYTF
TGTGCCAGCAGTTTCGACAGGCTTGGGAGTGGCTACACCTTC
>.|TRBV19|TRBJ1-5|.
CASSIIGQWRNQPQHF
TGTGCCAGTAGTATAATCGGGCAGTGGAGAAATCAGCCCCAGCATTTT
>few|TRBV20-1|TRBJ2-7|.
CSARPIGGDYEQYF
TGCAGTGCTAGGCCGATAGGCGGGGACTACGAGCAGTACTTC
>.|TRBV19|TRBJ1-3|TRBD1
CASINLGQAGNTIYF
TGTGCCAGCATAAATCTCGGACAGGCTGGAAACACCATATATTTT
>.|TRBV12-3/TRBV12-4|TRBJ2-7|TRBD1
CASSLPGTGTLQYF
TGTGCCAGCAGTTTGCCCGGGACAGGGACCCTCCAGTACTTC
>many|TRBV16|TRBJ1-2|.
CASSPRWGDYGYTF
TGTGCCAGCAGCCCCCGTTGGGGGGACTATGGCTACACCTTC
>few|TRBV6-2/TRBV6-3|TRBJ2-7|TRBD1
CASSYVNRGTETPEIYEQYF
TGTGCCAGCAGTTACGTCAACCGTGGGACAGAAACTCCGGAGATCTACGAGCAGTACTTC
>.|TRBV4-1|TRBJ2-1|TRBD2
CASSQGVRGGNEQFF
TGCGCCAGCAGCCAAGGTGTGCGGGGGGGCAATGAGCAGTTCTTC
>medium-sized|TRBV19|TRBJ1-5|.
CASTSFRQPQHF
TGTGCCAGTACCTCCTTTAGGCAGCCCCAGCATTTT
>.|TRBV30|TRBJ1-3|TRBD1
CAWFIRGSGTGYGNTIYF
TGTGCCTGGTTTATACGGGGGTCCGGGACAGGGTACGGAAACACCATATATTTT
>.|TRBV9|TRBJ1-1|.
CASSATIATEAFF
TGTGCCAGCAGCGCGACAATTGCCACTGAAGCTTTCTTT
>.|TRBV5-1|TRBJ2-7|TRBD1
CASSTGTGGAYEQYF
TGCGCCAGCAGCACCGGGACAGGGGGAGCATACGAGCAGTACTTC
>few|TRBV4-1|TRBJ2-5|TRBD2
CASSQIRTLAGGQETQYF
TGCGCCAGCAGCCAAATTCGAACTCTAGCGGGAGGGCAAGAGACCCAGTACTTC
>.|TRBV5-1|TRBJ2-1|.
CASRSIQGLGNEQFF
TGCGCCAGCAGAAGTATCCAGGGATTAGGCAATGAGCAGTTCTTC
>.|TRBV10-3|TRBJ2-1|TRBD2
CAISLTSGLNEQFF
TGTGCCATCAGTCTGACTAGCGGTCTGAATGAGCAGTTCTTC